The sequence of this T cell receptor beta chain was determined in a study of blood T cell repertoires in COVID-19. Turning to the study itself: The origin of the acute and convalescent COVID-19 samples was the United States, Italy and Spain. PBMCs, B-cell-depleted T cells, or T cells were the source of the cDNA or gDNA that made up the material.

Assay used: immunoSEQ multiplex PCR; TCRdb lists only in-frame clones, some missing. The sample consists of about 200,000 clones, around 84% of them appearing once. This clonotype originated in a woman at least 80 years old with acute or convalescent COVID-19. The material sequenced was peripheral blood.

The CDR3 DNA reads TGTGCCAGCAGCTTCTCAGGGTACAATCAGCCCCAGCATTTT. This sequence encodes CASSFSGYNQPQHF. The chain recombines TRBV5-5 with TRBJ1-5; D might be TRBD1 (5 bases). The germline CDR1 and CDR2 sequences are SGHKS and YYEKEE (reference sequence). This CDR3 is 14 amino acids long. V lost 2 bases, J lost 3 bases, and 9 bases lay in between.